These 23 T cell receptor beta chains share one sample of origin, sequenced in a study of radiotherapy plus CTLA-4 blockade in lung cancer. The data were produced by immunoSEQ multiplex PCR, yet TCRdb's version contains in-frame clones alone and is incomplete. This sample carries approximately 98,000 clones, around 83% of them seen once, and the ten largest clones take 3% to 3.5%. The sample consisted of peripheral blood, taken from a patient treated with radiotherapy plus ipilimumab. These receptors were obtained from a human donor with non-small cell lung cancer who had a partial response to radiotherapy plus ipilimumab.

V gene TRBV6-5 combines with J gene TRBJ2-1, with 9 nucleotides matching TRBD1. Germline CDR1 MNHEY, CDR2 SVGAGI. The trim removed 5 bases at V and 10 bases at J, leaving 9 bases unmatched. The CDR3 covers 14 residues. DNA for the CDR3: TGTGCCAGCAGTCCGGGACAGGGATTGTGGGAGCAGTTCTTC. The encoded protein is CASSPGQGLWEQFF.

The chain combines TRBV27 with TRBJ2-1; 8 nucleotides align to TRBD1. CDR1 is MNHEY and CDR2 is SMNVEV in the germline V gene (reference sequence). V was pared by 2 bases and J by 6 bases, with 6 bases of the junction left unmatched. The CDR3 spans 15 residues. CDR3 amino acids: CASSLRGQGLNEQFF. DNA for the CDR3: TGTGCCAGCAGTTTAAGAGGACAGGGTCTCAATGAGCAGTTCTTC.

This clone occurred a few times. The rearrangement joins TRBV5-1 to TRBJ2-7; possible D gene TRBD2, 5 bases. CDR1 and CDR2 (germline): SGHRS, YFSETQ. The CDR3 sequence is 15 residues long. Deletions cut 2 bases from V and 2 bases from J, with 14 bases between. The CDR3 nucleotides are TGCGCCAGCAGCTTAGGCGAGGGCAGAACCTACGAGCAGTACTTC. It codes for CASSLGEGRTYEQYF.

The chain uses TRBV10-2 and TRBJ2-7, with 7 bases lining up with TRBD2. Trimming cost V 2 bases and J 4 bases; bases outside gene matches: 5. CDR3 size: 14 residues. Germline CDR1 WSHSY, CDR2 SAAADI. The CDR3 coding sequence is TGCGCCAGCAGTGAGGTGGGACTACCATACGAGCAGTACTTC. Amino acids: CASSEVGLPYEQYF.

This chain links TRBV19 with TRBJ2-1; 15 nucleotides agree with TRBD2. The CDR3 is 16 residues long. The germline V gene encodes CDR1 LNHDA and CDR2 SQIVND (reference sequence). The V gene end was trimmed by 1 base and the J gene end by 10 bases; junction bases not matched to a gene: 5. CDR3 region: CASSIGGTSGRREQFF. The CDR3 DNA follows: TGTGCCAGTAGTATAGGGGGGACTAGCGGGAGGAGAGAGCAGTTCTTC.

CDR3 nucleotide sequence: TGCGCCAGCAGCCCGATCATAGCGGGAGGTGGTAATGAGCAGTTCTTC. Amino acid sequence: CASSPIIAGGGNEQFF. V is TRBV5-1 and J is TRBJ2-1; 10 bases agree with TRBD2. Germline CDR1 and CDR2: SGHRS and YFSETQ. Trimming at V came to 4 bases and at J to 7 bases, leaving 11 bases not matched to a gene. The CDR3 contains 16 residues.

The chain joins TRBV9 to TRBJ2-1; no reliable D call. CDR3 length: 16 residues. The germline V gene encodes CDR1 SGDLS and CDR2 YYNGEE. The germline V and J ends were trimmed by 4 bases and 0 bases, with 14 bases remaining between them. The CDR3 sequence is CASSLTENLSYNEQFF. CDR3 in DNA: TGTGCCAGCAGCTTAACAGAAAACCTCTCCTACAATGAGCAGTTCTTC.

The chain employs TRBV5-1 and TRBJ2-3; a weak D match, TRBD1 (5 bases). V dropped 1 base and J dropped 6 bases, with 12 bases sitting between them. Germline V gene data show CDR1 as SGHRS and CDR2 as YFSETQ. The CDR3 spans 14 residues. CDR3 region: CASSLRSGRDTQYF. The CDR3 bases are TGCGCCAGCAGCTTGCGCTCAGGGCGGGATACGCAGTATTTT.

This clone was seen a handful of times. The chain is built from TRBV11-2 and TRBJ2-2, with D tentatively TRBD2 (6 bases). The V and J ends lost 1 base and 6 bases respectively, with 6 bases between them. This CDR3 contains 13 residues. Germline V lookup: CDR1 SGHAT, CDR2 FQNNGV. The chain's CDR3 is CASSLGGAGELFF. CDR3 bases: TGTGCCAGCAGCTTAGGGGGGGCCGGGGAGCTGTTTTTT. Based on the CDR3 plus reference TRBV11-2 and TRBJ2-2, the full variable domain is EAGVAQSPRYKIIEKRQSVAFWCNPISGHATLYWYQQILGQGPKLLIQFQNNGVVDDSQLPKDRFSAERLKGVDSTLKIQPAKLEDSAVYLCASSLGGAGELFFGEGSRLTVL.

The V and J genes are TRBV5-1 and TRBJ2-5; 12 positions match TRBD2. Per germline, CDR1 SGHRS and CDR2 YFSETQ. Trimming cost V 3 bases and J 0 bases; bases outside gene matches: 6. This CDR3 has 17 residues. CDR3 amino acids: CASSYASGRVYQETQYF. The CDR3 DNA is TGCGCCAGCAGCTACGCTAGCGGGAGGGTGTACCAAGAGACCCAGTACTTC.

The J gene is TRBJ1-4, the V gene TRBV28; D gene uncertain. The CDR3 length is 12 residues. Trimming shortened V by 5 bases and J by 6 bases, and 7 bases separated the two germline ends. Germline V CDR1 and CDR2: MDHEN, SYDVKM. The CDR3 sequence: CASSLLYEKLFF. In DNA form, the CDR3 reads TGTGCCAGCAGTCTGCTATATGAAAAACTGTTTTTT.

The V and J genes are TRBV7-2 and TRBJ2-5, with TRBD2 matching 9 bases. The CDR3 consists of 15 residues. V dropped 3 bases and J dropped 4; count of bases not matched to a gene: 6. Germline V gene data show CDR1 as SGHTA and CDR2 as FQGNSA. The CDR3 loop is CASSFSSGKGETQYF. CDR3 nucleotides: TGTGCCAGCAGCTTTTCTAGCGGGAAGGGAGAGACCCAGTACTTC.

The rearrangement uses TRBV7-8 and TRBJ2-7; 9 nucleotides line up with TRBD2. The CDR3 is 13 residues long. CDR1 is SGHVS and CDR2 is FQNEAQ in the germline V gene. Trimming cost V 10 bases and J 0 bases; bases outside gene matches: 4. CDR3 bases: TGTGCCACCAGGGGACTAGCCTCCTACGAGCAGTACTTC. Its protein product is CATRGLASYEQYF.

This clone was observed a single time. The genes are TRBV28 and TRBJ2-1; 11 nucleotides line up with TRBD2. The ends lost 6 bases at V and 0 bases at J; junction bases unmatched: 4. Germline CDR1 is MDHEN and CDR2 is SYDVKM. The CDR3 length is 16 residues. CDR3 residues: CASRPSGGSSYNEQFF. The CDR3 bases are TGTGCCAGCAGACCTAGCGGGGGGAGCTCCTACAATGAGCAGTTCTTC. Full variable domain (outside the CDR3, taken from reference TRBV28 and TRBJ2-1): DVKVTQSSRYLVKRTGEKVFLECVQDMDHENMFWYRQDPGLGLRLIYFSYDVKMKEKGDIPEGYSVSREKKERFSLILESASTNQTSMYLCASRPSGGSSYNEQFFGPGTRLTVL.

V and J are TRBV28 and TRBJ2-7; the match to TRBD2 covers 13 bases. The CDR3 covers 15 residues. V dropped 5 bases and J dropped 4; count of bases not matched to a gene: 5. Germline values: CDR1 MDHEN, CDR2 SYDVKM. For the CDR3, the DNA is TGTGCCAGCAGTGCTTGGACTAGCGGGAGTTACGAGCAGTACTTC. It encodes CASSAWTSGSYEQYF. The whole variable domain, filled in from reference TRBV28 and TRBJ2-7, reads DVKVTQSSRYLVKRTGEKVFLECVQDMDHENMFWYRQDPGLGLRLIYFSYDVKMKEKGDIPEGYSVSREKKERFSLILESASTNQTSMYLCASSAWTSGSYEQYFGPGTRLTVT.

V usage is TRBV4-1 and J usage is TRBJ2-7; the match to TRBD1 covers 9 bases. CDR1 is MGHRA and CDR2 is YSYEKL in the germline V gene. The CDR3 has 16 residues. The V and J ends lost 4 bases and 4 bases, in that order; junction bases with no gene match: 11. The CDR3 bases are TGCGCCAGCAGCCCCCGGGGTGGGACAGGGCATTACGAGCAGTACTTC. Translating gives CASSPRGGTGHYEQYF.

J is TRBJ2-3 and V is TRBV30; 14 bases agree with TRBD2. V dropped 4 bases and J dropped 5; count of bases not matched to a gene: 5. The CDR3 contains 15 residues. CDR1 is GTSNPN, CDR2 SVGIG, per germline (reference sequence). DNA for the CDR3: TGTGCCTGGACCTACGGGACTAGCGGGGGAGATACGCAGTATTTT. It specifies CAWTYGTSGGDTQYF.

J is TRBJ1-2 and V is TRBV28; 8 bases are shared with TRBD1. This CDR3 is 14 amino acids long. CDR1 and CDR2 (germline): MDHEN, SYDVKM. V shed 5 bases and J 8 bases; nucleotides not matched to a gene: 10. CDR3 coding DNA: TGTGCCAGCAGTCTTCCGACAGGGGTCGGCGGCTACACCTTC. The encoded protein is CASSLPTGVGGYTF.

The chain uses TRBV7-3 and TRBJ2-7; 7 bases are a match to TRBD1. J gave up 3 bases and V 1 base, and 3 bases lay outside the gene matches. Germline loops: CDR1 SGHTA, CDR2 FQGTGA. The CDR3 runs 14 residues. CDR3 nucleotides: TGTGCCAGCAGCTTAAATTGGGACAGCTACGAGCAGTACTTC. Encoded protein: CASSLNWDSYEQYF.

The rearrangement links TRBV9 to TRBJ1-1; D is unclear. V lost 0 bases and J lost 5, with 8 bases in between. Germline assignment: CDR1 SGDLS and CDR2 YYNGEE. The CDR3 is made up of 13 amino acids. CDR3 region: CASSVGPGTEAFF. The CDR3 region has the DNA TGTGCCAGCAGCGTAGGTCCGGGGACTGAAGCTTTCTTT.

About this clone: This CDR3 is missing its conserved last phenylalanine or tryptophan, likely due to a read error. Because the CDR3's place on the DNA is in doubt, the DNA is left out and the CDR3 is given as listed by TCRdb. The chain recombines TRBV5-8 with TRBJ2-7; no check of the table's D call, TRBD2, against the DNA was made. Germline V lookup: CDR1 SGHTS, CDR2 YDEGEE. The CDR3 extends over 10 residues, inclusive of both ends. CDR3 loop: CASSKGPGVL.

This chain uses TRBV11-2 with TRBJ2-7; a possible D gene is TRBD1 (6 bases). CDR3 length: 15 residues. V was pared by 0 bases and J by 2 bases, with 11 bases between. Per germline, CDR1 SGHAT and CDR2 FQNNGV. CDR3 in amino acids: CASSLEPGHTYEQYF. The CDR3 region has the DNA TGTGCCAGCAGCTTAGAGCCGGGACATACCTACGAGCAGTACTTC.

The chain combines TRBV5-6 with TRBJ1-1; maybe TRBD1 (5 bases). Germline CDR1 is SGHDT and CDR2 is YYEEEE. The V gene lost 2 bases and the J gene lost 3 bases, with 11 bases spanning the gap. This CDR3 is 14 amino acids long. CDR3 coding DNA: TGTGCCAGCAGCTTAGGGGCAGGCGACACTGAAGCTTTCTTT. Its protein product is CASSLGAGDTEAFF.